The rows below give T cell receptor beta chains drawn from one sample of a study of regulatory T cells in long-lasting Graves disease. TCRdb recomputed calls from the multiplex PCR reads with MiXCR, one row per CDR3 protein. The sample records over 300,000 distinct CDR3 sequences, about 20% being singletons. The sample was peripheral blood mononuclear cells (PBMCs), taken when the disease was refractory, from a patient treated with antithyroid drugs. These receptors were taken from a female donor with Graves disease. Each CDR3 is given with its conserved first and last residue.

TRBV29-1	TRBJ2-7	CSVRDRLGEQYF
TRBV13	TRBJ1-1	CASSLLRAQNTEAFF
TRBV19	TRBJ2-5	CASTIGYRVETQYF
TRBV25-1	TRBJ1-6	CASSIGLSSYNSPLHF
TRBV11-2	TRBJ2-5	CASSFNPGTRQETQYF
TRBV12-3/TRBV12-4	TRBJ2-5	CASSLQKETQYF
TRBV30	TRBJ1-1	CAWKRQGARGAFF
TRBV28	TRBJ2-7	CASRRVPGHRGPNYEQYF
TRBV28	TRBJ2-5	CASSSPGTDQETQYF
TRBV7-8	TRBJ1-5	CASGLAFRGDQPQHF
TRBV7-2	TRBJ2-7	CASSLRDRGHEQYF
TRBV6-9	TRBJ2-1	CASSYRGGYNEQFF
TRBV2	TRBJ1-2	CAIHPKGRRYGYTF
TRBV5-1	TRBJ1-1	CASSWGREAFF
TRBV5-1	TRBJ1-1	CASSLENGLASFF
TRBV5-1	TRBJ2-7	CASSLTSGVSYEQYF
TRBV29-1	TRBJ2-7	CSVVGGFFYEQYF
TRBV12-3/TRBV12-4	TRBJ2-5	CASTNDSQETQYF
TRBV6-2/TRBV6-3	TRBJ2-3	CASSWIGRPDTQYF
TRBV20-1	TRBJ1-4	CSARDLGTNEKLFF
TRBV11-2	TRBJ2-7	CASSFPRQSYEQYF
TRBV12-3/TRBV12-4	TRBJ2-5	CASREGQETQYF
TRBV28	TRBJ1-3	CASTPSIVFSGNTIYF